The clone carrying this TCR beta chain occurred many times. Its target is unknown. It was with unique molecular identifiers that the TCRbeta library was prepared. A single record per CDR3 protein comes from TCRdb applying MiXCR to the PCR reads. The sample includes some 300,000 distinct CDR3 sequences, about 9.4% of them seen just once. These data come from a study of T-cell reconstitution after alpha-beta-depleted transplantation in children. General study points: Some patients showed high day-60 TCRbeta diversity, which derived from surviving recipient T cells and thymic progenitors.

The sequence derives from a boy younger than two with acute myeloid leukemia, due to receive a stem cell transplant. The sample consisted of PBMCs, taken before TCRalphabeta/CD19-depleted stem cell transplant.

The CDR3 protein is CSATEGRYNQPQHF. In nucleotides, the CDR3 is TGCAGTGCTACCGAGGGACGGTACAATCAGCCCCAGCATTTT. The chain recombines TRBV20-1 with TRBJ1-5, with a tentative D call TRBD1 (5 bases). The CDR3 covers 14 residues. Trimming left V 4 bases short and J 3 bases short, with 13 bases between. Germline-derived CDR1 and CDR2 are DFQATT and SNEGSKA (reference sequence).